This TCR beta chain was captured by sequencing in a study of shared clonotypes between healthy human individuals. The data were produced by immunoSEQ multiplex PCR, yet TCRdb's version contains in-frame clones alone and is incomplete. The table has about 2.2 million clones, about 93% seen once. The naive CD8 population came from CD45RO-negative cells selected for CCR7, without terminally differentiated effector memory CD45RA+ cells. Healthy and HIV-negative, the adult donors had no recent acute infections or vaccinations. V lost 6 bases and J lost 2; bases outside the gene matches: 5. CDR1 and CDR2 from the germline V gene are MDHEN and SYDVKM. The CDR3 is 16 amino acids.

Sequenced sample: naive CD8+ T cells from PBMCs. The receptor was isolated from a man aged 18 to 29 in good health. Some clones in this sample may be carry-over from other donors' samples. The rearrangement uses TRBV28 and TRBJ2-7; 15 positions match TRBD2. The CDR3 region has the DNA TGTGCCAGCAGGGGGGGGACTAGCGGGAGGCCCTACGAGCAGTACTTC. Translation gives CASRGGTSGRPYEQYF.